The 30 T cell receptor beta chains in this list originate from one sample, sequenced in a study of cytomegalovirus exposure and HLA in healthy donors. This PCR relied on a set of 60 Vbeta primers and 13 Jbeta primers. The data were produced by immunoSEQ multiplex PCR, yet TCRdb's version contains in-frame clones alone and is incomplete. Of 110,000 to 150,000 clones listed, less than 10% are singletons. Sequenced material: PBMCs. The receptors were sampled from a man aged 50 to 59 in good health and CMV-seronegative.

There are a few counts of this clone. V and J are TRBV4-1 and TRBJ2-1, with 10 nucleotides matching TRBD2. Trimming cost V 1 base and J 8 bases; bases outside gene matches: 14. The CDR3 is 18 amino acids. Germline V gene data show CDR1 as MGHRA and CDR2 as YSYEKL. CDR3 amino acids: CASSQAELAGGEFDEQFF. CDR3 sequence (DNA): TGCGCCAGCAGCCAAGCGGAGTTAGCGGGGGGTGAGTTCGATGAGCAGTTCTTC.

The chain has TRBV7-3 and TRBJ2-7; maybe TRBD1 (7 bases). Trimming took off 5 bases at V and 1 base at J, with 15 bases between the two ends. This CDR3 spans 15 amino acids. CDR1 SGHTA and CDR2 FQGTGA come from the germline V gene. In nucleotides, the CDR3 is TGTGCCAGCAGCCCAGAGGCAGGGGGGTCCTACGAGCAGTACTTC. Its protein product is CASSPEAGGSYEQYF.

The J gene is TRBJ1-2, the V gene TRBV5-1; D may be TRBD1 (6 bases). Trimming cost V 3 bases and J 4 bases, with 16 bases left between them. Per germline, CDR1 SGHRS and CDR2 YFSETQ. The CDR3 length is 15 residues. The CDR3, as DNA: TGCGCCAGCAGCTCCCTCCGCGGACAGAGCTATGGCTACACCTTC. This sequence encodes CASSSLRGQSYGYTF.

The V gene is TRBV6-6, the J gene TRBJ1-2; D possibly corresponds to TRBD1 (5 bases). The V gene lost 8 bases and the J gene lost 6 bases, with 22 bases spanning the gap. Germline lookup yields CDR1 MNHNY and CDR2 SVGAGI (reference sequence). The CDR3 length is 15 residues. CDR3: CASFLGVGLEHGYTF. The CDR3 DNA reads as TGTGCCAGCTTCCTAGGGGTCGGGTTGGAGCATGGCTACACCTTC.

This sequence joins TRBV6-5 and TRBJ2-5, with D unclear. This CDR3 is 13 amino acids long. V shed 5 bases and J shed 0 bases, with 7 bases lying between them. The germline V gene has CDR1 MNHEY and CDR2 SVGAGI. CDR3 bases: TGTGCCAGCAGTCTCTCGTACCAAGAGACCCAGTACTTC. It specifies CASSLSYQETQYF.

CDR3 DNA: TGTGCCAGCAGCTCTCCCCGGGAGCAGTACTTC. It encodes CASSSPREQYF. V is TRBV21-1 and J is TRBJ2-7; the table assigns TRBD2, which was not confirmed against the DNA. TRBV21-1 is a pseudogene locus. The CDR3 extends over 11 amino acids.

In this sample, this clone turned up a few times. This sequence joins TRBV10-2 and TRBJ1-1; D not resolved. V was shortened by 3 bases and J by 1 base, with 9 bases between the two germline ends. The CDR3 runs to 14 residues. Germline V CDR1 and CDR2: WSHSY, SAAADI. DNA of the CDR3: TGCGCCAGCAGTGATGACATATCGAACACTGAAGCTTTCTTT. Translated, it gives CASSDDISNTEAFF.

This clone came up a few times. Here the CDR3 DNA reads TGTGCCAGCTCCAGCTTTAGCGCCTCAGCAGATACGCAGTATTTT. Translating it yields CASSSFSASADTQYF. V and J are TRBV2 and TRBJ2-3; the D gene is possibly TRBD2 (5 bases). Germline assignment: CDR1 SNHLY and CDR2 FYNNEI. Trimming removed 8 bases from V and 4 bases from J, with 19 bases in between. This CDR3 is 15 amino acids long.

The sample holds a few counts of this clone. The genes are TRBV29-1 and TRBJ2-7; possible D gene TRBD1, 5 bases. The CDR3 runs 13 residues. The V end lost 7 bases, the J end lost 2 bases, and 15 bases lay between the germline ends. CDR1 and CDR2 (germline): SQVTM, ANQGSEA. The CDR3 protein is CSATGIRAYEQYF. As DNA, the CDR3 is TGCAGCGCTACAGGAATAAGGGCCTACGAGCAGTACTTC.

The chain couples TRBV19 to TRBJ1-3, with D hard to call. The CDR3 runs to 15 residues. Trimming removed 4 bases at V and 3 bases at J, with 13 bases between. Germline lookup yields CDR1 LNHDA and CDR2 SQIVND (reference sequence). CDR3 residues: CASSRQTGFGNTIYF. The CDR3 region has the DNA TGTGCCAGTAGTAGGCAGACGGGTTTTGGAAACACCATATATTTT.

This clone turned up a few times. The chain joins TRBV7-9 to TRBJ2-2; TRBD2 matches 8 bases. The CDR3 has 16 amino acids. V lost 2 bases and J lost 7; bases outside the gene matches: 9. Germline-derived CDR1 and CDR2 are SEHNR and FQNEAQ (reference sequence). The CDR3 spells CASSLLSGRGSGELFF. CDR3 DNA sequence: TGTGCCAGCAGCTTACTCTCCGGGAGGGGAAGCGGGGAGCTGTTTTTT.

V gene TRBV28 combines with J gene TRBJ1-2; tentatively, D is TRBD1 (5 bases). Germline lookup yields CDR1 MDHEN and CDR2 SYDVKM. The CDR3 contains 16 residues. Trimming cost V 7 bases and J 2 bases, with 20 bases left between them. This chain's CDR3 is CASKRTGGPINYGYTF. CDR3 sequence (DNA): TGTGCCAGCAAACGCACGGGGGGACCTATAAACTATGGCTACACCTTC.

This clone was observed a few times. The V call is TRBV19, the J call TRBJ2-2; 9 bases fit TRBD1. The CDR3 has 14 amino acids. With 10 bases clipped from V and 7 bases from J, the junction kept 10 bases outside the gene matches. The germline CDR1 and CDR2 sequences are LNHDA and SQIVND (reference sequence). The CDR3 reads CATRGQGRNGELFF. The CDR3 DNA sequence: TGTGCCACCCGAGGACAGGGGAGGAACGGGGAGCTGTTTTTT.

CDR3 amino acids: CASSLGVSGETQYF. The CDR3 DNA follows: TGTGCCAGCAGCTTAGGGGTATCCGGAGAGACCCAGTACTTC. V is TRBV13 and J is TRBJ2-5; D remains ambiguous. V lost 0 bases and J 4 bases, leaving 9 bases between the germline ends. CDR3 length equals 14 residues. Germline CDR1 PRHDT, CDR2 FYEKMQ (reference sequence).

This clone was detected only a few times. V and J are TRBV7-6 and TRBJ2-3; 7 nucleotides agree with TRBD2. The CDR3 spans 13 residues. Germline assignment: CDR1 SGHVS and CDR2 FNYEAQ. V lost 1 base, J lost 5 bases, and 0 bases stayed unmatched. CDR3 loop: CASSLGEGDTQYF. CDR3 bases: TGTGCCAGCAGCTTAGGGGAGGGAGATACGCAGTATTTT.

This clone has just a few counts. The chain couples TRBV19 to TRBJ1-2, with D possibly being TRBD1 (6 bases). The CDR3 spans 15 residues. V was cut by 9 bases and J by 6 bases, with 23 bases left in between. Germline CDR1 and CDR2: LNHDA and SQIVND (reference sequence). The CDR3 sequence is CASRPGTLDFHGYTF. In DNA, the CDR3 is TGTGCCAGCAGGCCCGGGACATTGGATTTCCATGGCTACACCTTC.

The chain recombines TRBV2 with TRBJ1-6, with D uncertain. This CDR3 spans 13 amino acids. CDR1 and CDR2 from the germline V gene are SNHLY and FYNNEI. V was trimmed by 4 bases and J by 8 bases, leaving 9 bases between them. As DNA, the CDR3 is TGTGCCAGCAGTGCAGGCTCATATTCACCCCTCCACTTT. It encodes CASSAGSYSPLHF.

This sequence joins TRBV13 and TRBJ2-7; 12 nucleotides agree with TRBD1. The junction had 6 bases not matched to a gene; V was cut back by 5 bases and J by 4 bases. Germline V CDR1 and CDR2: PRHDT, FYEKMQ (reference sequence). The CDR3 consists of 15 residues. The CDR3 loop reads CASSEGQGALYEQYF. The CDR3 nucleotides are TGTGCCAGCAGCGAGGGACAGGGGGCTCTATACGAGCAGTACTTC.

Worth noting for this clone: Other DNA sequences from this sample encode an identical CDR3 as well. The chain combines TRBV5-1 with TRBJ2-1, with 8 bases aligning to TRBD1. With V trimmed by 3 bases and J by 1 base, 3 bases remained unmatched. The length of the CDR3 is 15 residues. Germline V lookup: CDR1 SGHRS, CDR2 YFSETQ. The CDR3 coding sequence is TGCGCCAGCAGCTCGACAGGGGATTCCTACAATGAGCAGTTCTTC. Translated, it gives CASSSTGDSYNEQFF.

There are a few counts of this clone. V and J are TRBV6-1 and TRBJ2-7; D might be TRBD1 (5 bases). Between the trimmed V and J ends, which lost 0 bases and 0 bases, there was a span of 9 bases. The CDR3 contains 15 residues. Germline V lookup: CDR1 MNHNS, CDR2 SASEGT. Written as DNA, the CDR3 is TGTGCCAGCAGTGAAGCGCTAGGGGCCTCCTACGAGCAGTACTTC. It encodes CASSEALGASYEQYF.

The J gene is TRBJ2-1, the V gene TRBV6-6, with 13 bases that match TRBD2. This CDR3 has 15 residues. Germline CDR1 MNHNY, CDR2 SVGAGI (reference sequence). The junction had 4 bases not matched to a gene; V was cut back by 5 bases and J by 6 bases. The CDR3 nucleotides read TGTGCCAGCAGTCCAACTAGCGGGAGGGCCAATGAGCAGTTCTTC. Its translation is CASSPTSGRANEQFF.

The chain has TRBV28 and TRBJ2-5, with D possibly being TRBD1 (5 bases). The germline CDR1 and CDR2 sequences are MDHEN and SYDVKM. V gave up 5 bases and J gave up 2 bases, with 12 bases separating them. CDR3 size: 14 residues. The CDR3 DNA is TGTGCCAGCAGTGATCCAGGGATGCAAGAGACCCAGTACTTC. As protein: CASSDPGMQETQYF.

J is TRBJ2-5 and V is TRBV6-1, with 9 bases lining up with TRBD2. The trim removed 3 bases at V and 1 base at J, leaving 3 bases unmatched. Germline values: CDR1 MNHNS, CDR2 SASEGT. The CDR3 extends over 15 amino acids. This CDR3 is CASSDLAGRQETQYF. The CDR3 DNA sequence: TGTGCCAGCAGTGACCTAGCGGGACGCCAAGAGACCCAGTACTTC.

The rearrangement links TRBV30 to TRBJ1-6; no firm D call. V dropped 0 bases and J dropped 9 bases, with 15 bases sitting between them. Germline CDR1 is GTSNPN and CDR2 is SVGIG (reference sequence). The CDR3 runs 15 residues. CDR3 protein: CAWSVSGLQGSPLHF. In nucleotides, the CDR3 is TGTGCCTGGAGTGTTTCAGGACTACAAGGTTCACCCCTCCACTTT.

The CDR3 loop is CASSYSRAGGYEQYF. DNA of the CDR3: TGTGCCAGCAGTTACTCGAGGGCAGGGGGCTACGAGCAGTACTTC. This rearrangement joins TRBV6-5 to TRBJ2-7; 7 bases fit TRBD1. The V segment lost 0 bases and the J segment 3 bases; nucleotides outside the gene matches: 5. The CDR3 is 15 residues long. Per the germline V gene, CDR1 is MNHEY and CDR2 is SVGAGI.

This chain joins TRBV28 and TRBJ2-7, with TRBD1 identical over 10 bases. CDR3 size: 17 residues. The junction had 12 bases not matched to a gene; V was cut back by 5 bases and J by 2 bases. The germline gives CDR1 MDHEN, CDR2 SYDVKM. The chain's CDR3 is CASSGDRDRGIPYEQYF. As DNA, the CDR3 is TGTGCCAGCAGTGGGGACCGGGACAGGGGCATTCCCTACGAGCAGTACTTC.

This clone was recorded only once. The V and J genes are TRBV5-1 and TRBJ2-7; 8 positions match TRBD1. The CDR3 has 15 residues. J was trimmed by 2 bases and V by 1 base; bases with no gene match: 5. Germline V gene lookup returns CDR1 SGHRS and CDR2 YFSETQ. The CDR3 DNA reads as TGCGCCAGCAGCTTGCGGGCAGGGGGCCCCTACGAGCAGTACTTC. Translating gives CASSLRAGGPYEQYF.

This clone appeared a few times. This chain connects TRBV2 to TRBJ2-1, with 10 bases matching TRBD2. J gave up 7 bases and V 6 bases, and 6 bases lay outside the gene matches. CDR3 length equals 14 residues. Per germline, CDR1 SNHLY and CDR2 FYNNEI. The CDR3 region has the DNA TGTGCCAGCAGGGGCGGGACTAGCGTTAATGAGCAGTTCTTC. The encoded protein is CASRGGTSVNEQFF.

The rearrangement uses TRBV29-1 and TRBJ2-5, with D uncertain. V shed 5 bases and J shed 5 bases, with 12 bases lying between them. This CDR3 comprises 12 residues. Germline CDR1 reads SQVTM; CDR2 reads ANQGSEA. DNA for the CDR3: TGCAGCGTTTCGGGTAGTCGGGAGACCCAGTACTTC. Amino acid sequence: CSVSGSRETQYF.

The CDR3 sequence: CASSKQGVSRSYEQYF. The CDR3 bases are TGTGCCAGTAGTAAACAGGGGGTTTCCCGCTCCTACGAGCAGTACTTC. V and J are TRBV19 and TRBJ2-7; 8 nucleotides match TRBD1. Looked up from germline, CDR1 is LNHDA and CDR2 is SQIVND (reference sequence). J gave up 0 bases and V 4 bases, and 8 bases lay outside the gene matches. The CDR3 covers 16 residues.